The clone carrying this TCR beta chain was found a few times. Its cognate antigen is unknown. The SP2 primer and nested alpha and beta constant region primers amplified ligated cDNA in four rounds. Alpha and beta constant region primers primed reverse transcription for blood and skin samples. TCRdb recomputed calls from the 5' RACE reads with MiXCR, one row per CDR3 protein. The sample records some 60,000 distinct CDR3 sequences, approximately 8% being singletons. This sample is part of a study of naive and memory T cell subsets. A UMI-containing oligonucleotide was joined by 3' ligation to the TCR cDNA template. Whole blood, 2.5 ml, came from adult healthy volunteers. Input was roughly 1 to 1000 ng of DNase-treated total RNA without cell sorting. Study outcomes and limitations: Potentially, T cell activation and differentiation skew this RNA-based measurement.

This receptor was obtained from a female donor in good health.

The CDR3 coding sequence is TGTGCCAGCAGCTTCCGACAGTTCCGGGACAGGAATCCAGATACGCAGTATTTT. Translation gives CASSFRQFRDRNPDTQYF. This chain connects TRBV11-3 to TRBJ2-3; 8 bases are a match to TRBD1. This CDR3 is 18 amino acids long. Losses at the gene ends were 3 bases for V and 4 bases for J; bases not matched to a gene: 15. Germline-derived CDR1 and CDR2 are SGHNT and YENEEA.